This TCR beta chain was identified in a study of cytomegalovirus exposure and HLA in healthy donors. The PCR ran on 60 Vbeta and 13 Jbeta primers. TCRdb's table, derived via immunoSEQ multiplex PCR, lists solely in-frame clones and lacks some. The sample includes around 200,000 clones, around three quarters of them seen just once. The CDR3 is made up of 13 amino acids. Trimming stripped 4 bases from V and 5 bases from J, with 11 bases between. The germline V gene encodes CDR1 SEHNR and CDR2 FQNEAQ (reference sequence). This TCR was recovered from a man younger than 45 in good health and CMV-seronegative. The chain employs TRBV7-9 and TRBJ1-1, with D maybe TRBD1 (6 bases). The sequenced sample consisted of PBMCs. The CDR3 DNA reads TGTGCCAGCAGCTCCGGGACAATAACTGAAGCTTTCTTT. Protein sequence: CASSSGTITEAFF.